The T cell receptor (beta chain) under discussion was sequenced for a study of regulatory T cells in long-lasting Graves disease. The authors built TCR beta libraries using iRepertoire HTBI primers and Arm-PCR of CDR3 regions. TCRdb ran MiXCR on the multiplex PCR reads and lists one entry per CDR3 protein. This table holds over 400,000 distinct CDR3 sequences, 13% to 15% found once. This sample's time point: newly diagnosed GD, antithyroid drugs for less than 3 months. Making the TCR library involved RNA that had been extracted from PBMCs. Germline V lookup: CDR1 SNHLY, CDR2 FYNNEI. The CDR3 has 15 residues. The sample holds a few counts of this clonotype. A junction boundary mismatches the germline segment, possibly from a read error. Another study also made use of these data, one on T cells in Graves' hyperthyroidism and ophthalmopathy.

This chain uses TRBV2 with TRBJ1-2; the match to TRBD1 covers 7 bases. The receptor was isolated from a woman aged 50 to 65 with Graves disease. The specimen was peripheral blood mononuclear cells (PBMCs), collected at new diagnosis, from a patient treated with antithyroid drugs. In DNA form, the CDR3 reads TGTGCCGGCAGTGAAATGGGGACAGTCTTGGGGGGCTACACCTTC. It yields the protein CAGSEMGTVLGGYTF.